This TCR beta chain emerged from a study of Graves' ophthalmopathy and Graves' hyperthyroidism. Deletions cut 2 bases from V and 3 bases from J, with 13 bases between. Germline V gene lookup returns CDR1 MNHEY and CDR2 SVGAGI. The CDR3 consists of 15 residues. None of the included patients had other autoimmune diseases, uncontrolled infections, pregnancy or lactation, as these led to exclusion. Researchers took RNA transcripts and amplified TCR beta CDR3 regions from them. HTBI-primed RT-PCR formed the first round, and a multiplex PCR formed the second. TCRdb re-analysed the multiplex PCR reads in MiXCR, keeping a single row per CDR3 protein. The table records around 1,000,000 distinct CDR3 sequences, 35% to 40% of them present only once.

The sample was peripheral blood or thyroid tissue (not recorded which). The rearrangement joins TRBV6-5 to TRBJ1-1; maybe TRBD1 (6 bases). The receptor was isolated from an adult man with Graves' hyperthyroidism. For the CDR3, the DNA is TGTGCCAGCAGTTACACCGGGACAAAATACACTGAAGCTTTCTTT. Its protein product is CASSYTGTKYTEAFF.